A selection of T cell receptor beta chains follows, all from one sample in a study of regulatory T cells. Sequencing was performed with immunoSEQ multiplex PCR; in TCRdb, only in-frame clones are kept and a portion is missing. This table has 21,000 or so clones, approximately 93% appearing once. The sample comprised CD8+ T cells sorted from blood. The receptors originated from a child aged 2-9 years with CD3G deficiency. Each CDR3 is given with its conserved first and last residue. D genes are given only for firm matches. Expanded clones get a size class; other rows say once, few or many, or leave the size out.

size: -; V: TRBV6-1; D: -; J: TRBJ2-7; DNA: TGTGCCAGCAGTGAAGGGCCCCAAGGCTCCTACGAGCAGTACTTC; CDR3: CASSEGPQGSYEQYF
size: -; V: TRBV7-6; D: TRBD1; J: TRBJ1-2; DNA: TGTGCCAGCAGCCTGGGACAGGGAGGGGACTATGGCTACACCTTC; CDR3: CASSLGQGGDYGYTF
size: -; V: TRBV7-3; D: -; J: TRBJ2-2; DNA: TGTGCCAGCAGCTCCCAATCCGGGGAGCTGTTTTTT; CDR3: CASSSQSGELFF
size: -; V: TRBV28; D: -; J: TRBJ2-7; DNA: TGTGCCAGCAGTGAGACGGACCCTAGCGAGCAGTACTTC; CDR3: CASSETDPSEQYF
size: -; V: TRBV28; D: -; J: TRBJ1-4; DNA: TGTGCCAGCAGTTTAGGGACACGCAATGATGCAACTAATGAAAAACTGTTTTTT; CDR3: CASSLGTRNDATNEKLFF
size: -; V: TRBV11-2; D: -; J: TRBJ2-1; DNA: TGTGCCAGCAGCCGGCCGGACTGGAATGAGCAGTTCTTC; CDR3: CASSRPDWNEQFF
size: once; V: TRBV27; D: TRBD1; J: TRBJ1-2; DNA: TGTGCCAGCAGTTACAGACAGGGGTATGGCTACACCTTC; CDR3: CASSYRQGYGYTF
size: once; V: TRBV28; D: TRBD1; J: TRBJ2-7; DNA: TGTGCCAGCAGCAGGGGGCAGGCCGAGCAGTACTTC; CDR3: CASSRGQAEQYF
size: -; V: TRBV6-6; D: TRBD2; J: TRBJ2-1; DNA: TGTGCCAGCAGCTGGACTAGGAATGAGCAGTTCTTC; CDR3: CASSWTRNEQFF
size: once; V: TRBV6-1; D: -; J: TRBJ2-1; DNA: TGTGCCAGCAGTGAGGTCGTATCGTGGGGAGAGCAGTTCTTC; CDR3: CASSEVVSWGEQFF
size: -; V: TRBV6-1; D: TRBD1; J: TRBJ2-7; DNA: TGTGCCAGCAGGGCCACACGGACAGGTACCTACGAGCAGTACTTC; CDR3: CASRATRTGTYEQYF
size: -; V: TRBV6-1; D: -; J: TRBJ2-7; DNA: TGTGCCAGCAGTGAAGCGCTGCCTTCCTACGAGCAGTACTTC; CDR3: CASSEALPSYEQYF
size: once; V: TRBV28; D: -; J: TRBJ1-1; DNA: TGTGCCAGCAGGGGATGGAAGGGATACTCGAACACTGAAGCTTTCTTT; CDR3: CASRGWKGYSNTEAFF
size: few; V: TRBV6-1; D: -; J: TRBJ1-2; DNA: TGTGCCAGCAGTGAGGGGCCCGGGGGTTATGGCTACACCTTC; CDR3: CASSEGPGGYGYTF
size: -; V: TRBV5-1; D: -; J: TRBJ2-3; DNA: TGCGCCAGCAGCTTCGTCGACCTCACAGATACGCAGTATTTT; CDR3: CASSFVDLTDTQYF
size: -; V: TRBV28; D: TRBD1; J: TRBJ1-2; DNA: TGTGCCAGCAGTTTCTATGGGACAGGGGGCCGGTATGGCTACACCTTC; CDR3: CASSFYGTGGRYGYTF
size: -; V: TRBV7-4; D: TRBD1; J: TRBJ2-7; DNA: TGTGCCAGCCTAACAGGGGGCAACCACGAGCAGTACTTC; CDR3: CASLTGGNHEQYF
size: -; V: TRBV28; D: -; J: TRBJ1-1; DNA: TGTGCCAGCAGTCTCTGGACCCAGGGGAACACTGAAGCTTTCTTT; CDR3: CASSLWTQGNTEAFF
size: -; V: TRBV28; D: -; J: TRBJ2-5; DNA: TGTGCCAGCAGTTTAGACCCGCAAGAGACCCAGTACTTC; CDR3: CASSLDPQETQYF
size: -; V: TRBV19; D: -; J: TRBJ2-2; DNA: TGTGCCAGTAGTCACGGAGAACCGGCCGGGGAGCTGTTTTTT; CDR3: CASSHGEPAGELFF
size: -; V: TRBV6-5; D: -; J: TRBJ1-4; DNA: TGTGCCAGCAGGGAAAATGAAAAACTGTTTTTT; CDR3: CASRENEKLFF
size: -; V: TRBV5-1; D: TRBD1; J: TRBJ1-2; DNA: TGCGCCAGCAGCTGGACCGGGACAGACTATGGCTACACCTTC; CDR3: CASSWTGTDYGYTF
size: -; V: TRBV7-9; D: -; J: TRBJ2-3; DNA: TGTGCCAGCAGCTTTCTAGCCTCCACAGATACGCAGTATTTT; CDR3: CASSFLASTDTQYF
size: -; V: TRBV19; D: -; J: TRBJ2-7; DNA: TGTGCCAGTAGTAACGACTTCGGGGCCGAGCAGTACTTC; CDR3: CASSNDFGAEQYF
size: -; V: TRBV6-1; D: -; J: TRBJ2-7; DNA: TGTGCCAGCAGTGAAAATCTTCCAGGCTACGAGCAGTACTTC; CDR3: CASSENLPGYEQYF
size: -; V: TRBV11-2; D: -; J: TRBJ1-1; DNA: TGTGCCAGCAGCTTAGGCTACAGGGTTGGAAAGAACCGAAACACTGAAGCTTTCTTT; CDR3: CASSLGYRVGKNRNTEAFF
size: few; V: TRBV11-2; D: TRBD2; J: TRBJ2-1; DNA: TGTGCCAGCAGCTTGGGACTAGCGGGGGGAAATGAGCAGTTCTTC; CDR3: CASSLGLAGGNEQFF
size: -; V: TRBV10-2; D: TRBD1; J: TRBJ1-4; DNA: TGCGCCAGCAGTGAGCTGGGACAGGGGGGAGAAAAACTGTTTTTT; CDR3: CASSELGQGGEKLFF
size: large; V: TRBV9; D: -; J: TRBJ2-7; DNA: TGTGCCAGCAGCGCTAGGTCCACTTGCCCCTACGAGCAGTACTTC; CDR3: CASSARSTCPYEQYF
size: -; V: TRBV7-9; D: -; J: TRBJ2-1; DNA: TGTGCCAGCAGCCCTTCTTCCGGCCTCAATGAGCAGTTCTTC; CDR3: CASSPSSGLNEQFF
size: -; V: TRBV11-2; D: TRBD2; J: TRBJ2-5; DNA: TGTGCCAGCAGCGGACTAGCCGATCAAGAGACCCAGTACTTC; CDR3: CASSGLADQETQYF
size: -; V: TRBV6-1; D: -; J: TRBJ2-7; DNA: TGTGCCAGCAGCGCTGGGACTTACTACGAGCAGTACTTC; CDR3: CASSAGTYYEQYF
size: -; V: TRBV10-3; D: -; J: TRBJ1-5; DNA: TGTGCCATCAGTGAGCGAGGGGGGGACCAGCCCCAGCATTTT; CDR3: CAISERGGDQPQHF
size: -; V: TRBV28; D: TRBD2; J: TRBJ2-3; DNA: TGTGCCAGCAGTAGCGATTCCCTAGCGGGGGCGGATACGCAGTATTTT; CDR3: CASSSDSLAGADTQYF
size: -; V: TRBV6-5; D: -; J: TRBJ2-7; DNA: TGTGCCAGCAGTGACGGGCCCTACGAGCAGTACTTC; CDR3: CASSDGPYEQYF
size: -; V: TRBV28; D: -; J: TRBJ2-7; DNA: TGTGCCAGCAGTTTCCAGGGCCCAGGGACCTACGAGCAGTACTTC; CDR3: CASSFQGPGTYEQYF
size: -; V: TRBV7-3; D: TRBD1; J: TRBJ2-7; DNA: TGTGCCAGCAGCTCCAACACCCCCGGGACAGTTTCCTTAAGCTCCTACGAGCAGTACTTC; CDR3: CASSSNTPGTVSLSSYEQYF
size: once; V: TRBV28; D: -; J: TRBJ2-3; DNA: TGTGCCAGCAGTTTACAGGGCGCCTTCACAGATACGCAGTATTTT; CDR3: CASSLQGAFTDTQYF
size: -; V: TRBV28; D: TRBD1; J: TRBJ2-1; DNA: TGTGCCAGCAGTTTAGGACAGGGGGCGGTTGAGCAGTTCTTC; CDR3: CASSLGQGAVEQFF
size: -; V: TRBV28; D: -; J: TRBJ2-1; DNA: TGTGCCAGCAGTGATTACAGGGAAGAAGAGCAGTTCTTC; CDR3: CASSDYREEEQFF
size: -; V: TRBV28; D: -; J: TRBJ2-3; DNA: TGTGCCAGCAGTTTAAGAGACAACACAGATACGCAGTATTTT; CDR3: CASSLRDNTDTQYF